This T cell receptor beta chain was documented in a study of T-cell reconstitution after alpha-beta-depleted transplantation in children. Whole-study findings and limits: Once a year had passed after transplant, T-cell counts and diversity came mostly from newly produced T cells.

This clonotype came up many times. The antigen remains unidentified. Unique molecular identifiers were incorporated when the TCRbeta library was constructed. TCRdb used MiXCR to reprocess the PCR reads, holding one entry per CDR3 protein. The sample lists 210,000 or so distinct CDR3 sequences, 11% occurring once. Germline values: CDR1 GTSNPN, CDR2 SVGIG (reference sequence). The CDR3 has 15 residues. V trimming: 3 bases; J trimming: 1 base; junction bases outside the gene matches: 6. The receptor was derived from a child younger than two with acute myeloid leukemia, due to receive a stem cell transplant. This sequence joins TRBV30 and TRBJ1-2; 9 nucleotides line up with TRBD1. This specimen was PBMCs, taken before TCRalphabeta/CD19-depleted stem cell transplant. The CDR3 protein is CAWSRTGGSNYGYTF. The CDR3 coding sequence is TGTGCCTGGAGCCGCACAGGGGGCAGTAACTATGGCTACACCTTC.